These T cell receptor beta chains were read from a single sample in a study of vaccination and CD4 T cells after COVID-19. The antigens for these receptors are not known. TCRdb processed the PCR reads anew with MiXCR; each CDR3 protein has one entry. The top ten hold more than 15% of the sample, which has some 15,000 distinct CDR3 sequences, 60% to 80% seen once. The material sequenced was CD4+ T cells from blood, cultured in vitro. These receptors were obtained from a human donor who had recovered from COVID-19. The CDR3 runs from the conserved cysteine through the conserved F or W. Expanded clones get a size class; other rows say once, few or many, or leave the size out.

TRBV6-1	NA	TRBJ1-6	CASSTEPFETPLHF
TRBV20-1	NA	TRBJ2-4	CSALKRAGLAKNIQYF
TRBV12-3/TRBV12-4	NA	TRBJ1-2	CASSLGTGGRGYTF
TRBV10-3	NA	TRBJ1-1	CAISEPLWGAGTEAFF
TRBV20-1	NA	TRBJ1-1	CSALWDRARTEAFF
TRBV27	NA	TRBJ2-3	CASSRRTISGGTDTQYF
TRBV5-4	NA	TRBJ2-5	CASSLGISGRPGETQYF
TRBV10-2	once	TRBJ2-3	CASSETSGTDTQYF
TRBV27	NA	TRBJ2-2	CASSPRFHSGELFF
TRBV19	NA	TRBJ1-5	CASSTSNQPQHF
TRBV20-1	once	TRBJ2-5	CSARPSGGSQETQYF
TRBV6-2/TRBV6-3	NA	TRBJ1-1	CASSYLGGTLLNTEAFF
TRBV12-3/TRBV12-4	NA	TRBJ1-2	CASSLQGEGYTF
TRBV7-3	few	TRBJ1-5	CASSSGQGHQPQHF
TRBV20-1	few	TRBJ2-3	CSAYLTSGVADTQYF
TRBV20-1	NA	TRBJ2-4	CSAGGASSIQYF
TRBV28	once	TRBJ2-7	CASSLQTAQQYF
TRBV11-2	NA	TRBJ2-3	CASSLLAARGDTQYF
TRBV30	NA	TRBJ2-1	CAWHMTSGYNEQFF
TRBV20-1	NA	TRBJ1-1	CSASNPGGTEAFF
TRBV7-3	NA	TRBJ2-3	CASSFSGLDTQYF
TRBV6-1	NA	TRBJ2-7	CASGTGGDNPYEQYF
TRBV30	NA	TRBJ2-3	CAWSATGLDTQYF
TRBV20-1	NA	TRBJ1-5	CSARSDRGQTYQPQHF
TRBV6-1	NA	TRBJ2-2	CASTRGTSGLNTGELFF
TRBV11-3	NA	TRBJ2-1	CASRGKDGYNEQFF
TRBV11-3	NA	TRBJ1-1	CASSLAFLLPNTEAFF
TRBV19	NA	TRBJ2-1	CASSYRVTISGEQFF
TRBV7-6	NA	TRBJ2-2	CASTSGQVTGELFF
TRBV29-1	NA	TRBJ2-5	CSVEDPRGETQYF
TRBV20-1	once	TRBJ2-1	CSASGGASNNNEQFF
TRBV11-3	NA	TRBJ2-5	CASSLGLIPETQYF
TRBV7-6	NA	TRBJ1-3	CASSLSQEHSGNTIYF
TRBV11-3	few	TRBJ1-6	CASSSTQGGNSPLHF
TRBV30	NA	TRBJ1-5	CAWSVKGWSNQPQHF
TRBV14	NA	TRBJ2-5	CASSQGGSQTQYF
TRBV12-3/TRBV12-4	NA	TRBJ1-1	CASSGTAGGGEAFF
TRBV6-2/TRBV6-3	once	TRBJ2-2	CASTFTGTKTTGELFF
TRBV28	NA	TRBJ1-6	CASSPRRQGAYPYNSPLHF
TRBV20-1	NA	TRBJ2-2	CSARRAGSSNTGELFF
TRBV5-4	NA	TRBJ1-6	CASSPGGGLGNSPLHF